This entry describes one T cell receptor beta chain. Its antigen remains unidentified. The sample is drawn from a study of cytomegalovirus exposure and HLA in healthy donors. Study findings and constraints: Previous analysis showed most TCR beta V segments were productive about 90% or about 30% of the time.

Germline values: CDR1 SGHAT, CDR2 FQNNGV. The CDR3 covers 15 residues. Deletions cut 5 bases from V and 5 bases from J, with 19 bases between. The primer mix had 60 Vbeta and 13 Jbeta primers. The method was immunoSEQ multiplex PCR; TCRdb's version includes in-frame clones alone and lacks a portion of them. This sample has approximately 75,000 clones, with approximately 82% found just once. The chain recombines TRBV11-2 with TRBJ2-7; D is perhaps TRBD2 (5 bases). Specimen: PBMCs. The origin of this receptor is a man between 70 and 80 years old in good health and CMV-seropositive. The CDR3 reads CASSQQLLVQDEQYF. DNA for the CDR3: TGTGCCAGCAGCCAGCAGCTACTAGTTCAGGACGAGCAGTACTTC. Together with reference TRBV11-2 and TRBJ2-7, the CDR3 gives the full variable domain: EAGVAQSPRYKIIEKRQSVAFWCNPISGHATLYWYQQILGQGPKLLIQFQNNGVVDDSQLPKDRFSAERLKGVDSTLKIQPAKLEDSAVYLCASSQQLLVQDEQYFGPGTRLTVT.